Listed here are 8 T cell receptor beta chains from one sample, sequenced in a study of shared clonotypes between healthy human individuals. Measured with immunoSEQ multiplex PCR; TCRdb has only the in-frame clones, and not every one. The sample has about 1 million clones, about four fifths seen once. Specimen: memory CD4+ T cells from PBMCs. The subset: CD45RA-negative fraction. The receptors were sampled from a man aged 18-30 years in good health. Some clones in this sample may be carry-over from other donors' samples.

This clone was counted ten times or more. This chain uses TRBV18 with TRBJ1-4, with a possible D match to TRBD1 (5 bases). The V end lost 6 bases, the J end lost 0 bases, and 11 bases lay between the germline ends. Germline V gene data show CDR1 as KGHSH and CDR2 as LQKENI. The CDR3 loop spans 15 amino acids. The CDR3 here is CASSGQGTTNEKLFF. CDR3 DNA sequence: TGTGCCAGCTCGGGTCAGGGAACAACTAATGAAAAACTGTTTTTT.

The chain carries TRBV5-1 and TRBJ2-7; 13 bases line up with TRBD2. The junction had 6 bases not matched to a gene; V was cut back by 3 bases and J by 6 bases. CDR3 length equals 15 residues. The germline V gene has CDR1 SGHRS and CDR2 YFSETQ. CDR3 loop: CASSWTTSGRAEQYF. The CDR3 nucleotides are TGCGCCAGCAGCTGGACAACTAGCGGGAGGGCCGAGCAGTACTTC.

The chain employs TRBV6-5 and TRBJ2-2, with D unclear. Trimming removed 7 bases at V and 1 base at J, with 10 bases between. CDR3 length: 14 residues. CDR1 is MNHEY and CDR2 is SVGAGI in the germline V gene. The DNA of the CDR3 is TGTGCCAGCACCCTAAGGCTGAACACCGGGGAGCTGTTTTTT. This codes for CASTLRLNTGELFF.

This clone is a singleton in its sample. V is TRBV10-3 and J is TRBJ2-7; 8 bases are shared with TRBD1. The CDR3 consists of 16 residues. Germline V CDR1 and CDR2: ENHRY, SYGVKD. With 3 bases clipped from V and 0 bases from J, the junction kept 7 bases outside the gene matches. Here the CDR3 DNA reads TGTGCCATCAGTGACCCAGGGACAGGTAGCTCCTACGAGCAGTACTTC. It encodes CAISDPGTGSSYEQYF.

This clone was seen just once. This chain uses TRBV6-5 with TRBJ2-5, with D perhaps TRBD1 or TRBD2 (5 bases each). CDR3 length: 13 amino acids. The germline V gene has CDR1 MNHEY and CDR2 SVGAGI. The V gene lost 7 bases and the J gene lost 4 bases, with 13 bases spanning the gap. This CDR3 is CASTTGTGETQYF. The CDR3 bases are TGTGCCAGCACGACCGGGACCGGAGAGACCCAGTACTTC.

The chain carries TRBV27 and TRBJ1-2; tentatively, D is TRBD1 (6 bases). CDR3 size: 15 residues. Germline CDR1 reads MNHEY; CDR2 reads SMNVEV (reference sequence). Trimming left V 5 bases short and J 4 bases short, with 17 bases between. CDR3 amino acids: CASSTSRDTLYGYTF. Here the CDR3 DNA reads TGTGCCAGCAGTACATCCCGGGACACCCTCTATGGCTACACCTTC.

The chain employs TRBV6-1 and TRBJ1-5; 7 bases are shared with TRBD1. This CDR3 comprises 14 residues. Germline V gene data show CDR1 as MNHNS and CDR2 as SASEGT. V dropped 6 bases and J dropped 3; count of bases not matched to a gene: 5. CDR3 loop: CASRLGQDNQPQHF. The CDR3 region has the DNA TGTGCCAGCAGGTTAGGACAGGACAATCAGCCCCAGCATTTT.

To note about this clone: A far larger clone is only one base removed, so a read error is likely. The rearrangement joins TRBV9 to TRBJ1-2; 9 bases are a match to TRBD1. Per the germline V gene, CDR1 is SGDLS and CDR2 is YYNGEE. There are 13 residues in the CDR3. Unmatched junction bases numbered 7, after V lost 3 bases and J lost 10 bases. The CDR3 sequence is CASSADRGSVYTF. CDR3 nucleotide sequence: TGTGCCAGCAGCGCCGACAGGGGGAGTGTCTACACCTTC.